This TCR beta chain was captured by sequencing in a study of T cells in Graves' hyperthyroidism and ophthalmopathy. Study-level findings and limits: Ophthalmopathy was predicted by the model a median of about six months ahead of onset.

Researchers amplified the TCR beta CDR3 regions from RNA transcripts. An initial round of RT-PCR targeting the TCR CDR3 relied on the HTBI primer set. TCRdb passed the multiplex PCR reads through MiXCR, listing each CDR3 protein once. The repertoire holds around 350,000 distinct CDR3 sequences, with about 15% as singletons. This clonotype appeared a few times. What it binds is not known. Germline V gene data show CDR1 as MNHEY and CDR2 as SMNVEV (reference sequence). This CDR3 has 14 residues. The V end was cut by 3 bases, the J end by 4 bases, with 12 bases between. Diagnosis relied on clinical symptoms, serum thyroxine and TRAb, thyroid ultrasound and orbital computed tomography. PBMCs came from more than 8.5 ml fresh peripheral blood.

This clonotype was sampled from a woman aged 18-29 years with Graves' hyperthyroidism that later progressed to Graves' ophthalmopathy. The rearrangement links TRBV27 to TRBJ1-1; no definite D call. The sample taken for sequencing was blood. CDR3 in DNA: TGTGCCAGCAGTTTGGGAGGGCGAAGCACTGAAGCTTTCTTT. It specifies CASSLGGRSTEAFF.